This entry lists 3 T cell receptor beta chains sequenced from one sample in a study of cytomegalovirus exposure and HLA in healthy donors. PCR primers comprised 60 Vbeta and 13 Jbeta primers. Sequenced by immunoSEQ multiplex PCR; TCRdb stores in-frame clones only, minus some. Here the sample spans 75,000 to 100,000 clones, over 65% being singletons. Sequenced input: PBMCs. The receptors were sampled from a male donor in good health and CMV-seronegative.

Comment on this clone: One end of the junction is discordant with germline, which a read error may explain. The chain employs TRBV4-2 and TRBJ1-1, with D perhaps matching TRBD1 (6 bases). Germline CDR1 LGHNA, CDR2 YNFKEQ. The CDR3 is 12 amino acids. In DNA form, the CDR3 reads TGTGCCAGCAGTAACAACAGGGCTGAGGCTTTCTTT. Protein product: CASSNNRAEAFF.

The chain joins TRBV27 to TRBJ1-2; 10 positions match TRBD1. Germline CDR1 MNHEY, CDR2 SMNVEV (reference sequence). V trimming: 3 bases; J trimming: 5 bases; junction bases outside the gene matches: 9. The CDR3 length is 16 residues. The CDR3 reads CASSFEATGGTYGYTF. CDR3 in DNA: TGTGCCAGCAGTTTCGAAGCGACAGGGGGCACTTATGGCTACACCTTC.

The chain has TRBV29-1 and TRBJ1-1; D unresolved. This CDR3 is built from 15 residues. Trimming took off 7 bases at V and 1 base at J, with 19 bases between the two ends. Germline-derived CDR1 and CDR2 are SQVTM and ANQGSEA. DNA of the CDR3: TGCAGCGGAGGAGGCGTCGGGTCGCGGAACACTGAAGCTTTCTTT. Translating it yields CSGGGVGSRNTEAFF.